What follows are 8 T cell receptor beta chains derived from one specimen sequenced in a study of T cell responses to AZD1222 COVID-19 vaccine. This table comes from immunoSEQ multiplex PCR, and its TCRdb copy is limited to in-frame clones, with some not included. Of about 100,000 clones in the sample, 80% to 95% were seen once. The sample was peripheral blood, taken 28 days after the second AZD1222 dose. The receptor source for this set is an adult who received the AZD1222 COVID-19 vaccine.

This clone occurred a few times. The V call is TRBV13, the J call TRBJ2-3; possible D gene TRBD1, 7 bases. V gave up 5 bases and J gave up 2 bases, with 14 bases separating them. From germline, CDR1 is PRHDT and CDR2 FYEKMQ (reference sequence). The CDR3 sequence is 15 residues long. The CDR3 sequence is CASSPDREVTDTQYF. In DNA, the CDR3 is TGTGCCAGCAGCCCTGACAGGGAGGTCACAGATACGCAGTATTTT.

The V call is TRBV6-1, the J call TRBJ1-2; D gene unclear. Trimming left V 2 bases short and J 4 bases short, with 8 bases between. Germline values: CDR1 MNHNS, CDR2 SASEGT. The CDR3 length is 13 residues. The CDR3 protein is CASSERTRYGYTF. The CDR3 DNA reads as TGTGCCAGCAGTGAAAGGACGCGCTATGGCTACACCTTC.

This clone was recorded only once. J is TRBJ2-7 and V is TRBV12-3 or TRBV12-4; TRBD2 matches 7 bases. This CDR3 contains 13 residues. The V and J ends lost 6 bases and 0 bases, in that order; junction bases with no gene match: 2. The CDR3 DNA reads TGTGCCAGCAGCTGGGACTACTCCTACGAGCAGTACTTC. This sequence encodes CASSWDYSYEQYF.

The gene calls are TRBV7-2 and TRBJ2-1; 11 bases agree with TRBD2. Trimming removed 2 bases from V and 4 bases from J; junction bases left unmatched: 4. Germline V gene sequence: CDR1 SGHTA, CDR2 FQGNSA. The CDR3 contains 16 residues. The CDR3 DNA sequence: TGTGCCAGCAGCTTACCACTAGCGGGAGTATACAATGAGCAGTTCTTC. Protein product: CASSLPLAGVYNEQFF.

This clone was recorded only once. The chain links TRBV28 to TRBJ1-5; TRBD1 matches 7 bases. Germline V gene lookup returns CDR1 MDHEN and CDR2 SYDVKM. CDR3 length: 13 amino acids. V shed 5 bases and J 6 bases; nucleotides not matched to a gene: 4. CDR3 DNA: TGTGCCAGCAGTCCCCAGGGGGGTCAGCCCCAGCATTTT. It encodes CASSPQGGQPQHF.

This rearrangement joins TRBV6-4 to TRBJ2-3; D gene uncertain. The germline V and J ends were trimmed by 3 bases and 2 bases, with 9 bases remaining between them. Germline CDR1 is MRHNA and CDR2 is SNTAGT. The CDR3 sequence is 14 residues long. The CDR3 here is CASSEGGYTDTQYF. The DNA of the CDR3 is TGTGCCAGCAGTGAGGGCGGTTACACAGATACGCAGTATTTT.

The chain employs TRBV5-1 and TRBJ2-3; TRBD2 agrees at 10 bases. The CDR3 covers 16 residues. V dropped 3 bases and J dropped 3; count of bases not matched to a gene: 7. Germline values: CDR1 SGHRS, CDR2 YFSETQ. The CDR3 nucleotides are TGCGCCAGCAGCTGGAGAGCGGGAGGGGGTACAGATACGCAGTATTTT. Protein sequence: CASSWRAGGGTDTQYF.

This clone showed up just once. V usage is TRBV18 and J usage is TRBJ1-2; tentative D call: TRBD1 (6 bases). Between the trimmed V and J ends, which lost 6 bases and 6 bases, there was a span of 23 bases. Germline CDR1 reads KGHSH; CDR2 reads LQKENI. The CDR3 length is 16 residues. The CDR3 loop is CASSSLDRSKTDGYTF. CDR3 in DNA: TGTGCCAGCTCGTCGCTAGACAGGTCTAAGACAGATGGCTACACCTTC.